The 8 T cell receptor beta chains below all came from one sample that was sequenced in a study of T cell changes during pregnancy in multiple sclerosis. This table comes from immunoSEQ multiplex PCR, and its TCRdb copy is limited to in-frame clones, with some not included. Found here are nearly 45,000 clones, roughly 95% of them singletons; the top ten hold 0.89%. The specimen comprised peripheral blood, sampled in the second trimester of pregnancy. These receptors all come from a female donor with multiple sclerosis, enrolled in a pregnancy study.

The chain has TRBV10-3 and TRBJ1-1; 10 bases fit TRBD1. Per the germline V gene, CDR1 is ENHRY and CDR2 is SYGVKD. The CDR3 totals 15 residues. The trim removed 4 bases at V and 4 bases at J, leaving 6 bases unmatched. DNA for the CDR3: TGTGCCATCAGTGGATATGGACAGGGGGGCACTGAAGCTTTCTTT. Protein product: CAISGYGQGGTEAFF.

V gene TRBV10-3 combines with J gene TRBJ2-6, with 8 bases that match TRBD1. Unmatched junction bases numbered 6, after V lost 9 bases and J lost 2 bases. The V gene's germline CDR1 is ENHRY and CDR2 SYGVKD. This CDR3 contains 15 residues. CDR3 residues: CAMGTGFTGANVLTF. The CDR3 nucleotides read TGTGCCATGGGGACAGGTTTCACTGGGGCCAACGTCCTGACTTTC.

CDR3 in DNA: TGTGCCAGCAGCCTACTAGCGGGAGTAGCCTACAATGAGCAGTTCTTC. Translating it yields CASSLLAGVAYNEQFF. The chain carries TRBV13 and TRBJ2-1; 11 nucleotides line up with TRBD2. The CDR3 has 16 amino acids. V dropped 5 bases and J dropped 2; count of bases not matched to a gene: 5. Germline lookup yields CDR1 PRHDT and CDR2 FYEKMQ (reference sequence).

This sequence joins TRBV11-2 and TRBJ2-7, with a tentative D call TRBD1 (6 bases). CDR3 length equals 13 residues. Per the germline V gene, CDR1 is SGHAT and CDR2 is FQNNGV. With 4 bases removed from V and 2 bases from J, the gap between germline ends came to 9 bases. CDR3 region: CASSSGQTYEQYF. CDR3 DNA: TGTGCCAGCAGCTCGGGACAAACCTACGAGCAGTACTTC. Complete variable domain (other parts from reference TRBV11-2 and TRBJ2-7): EAGVAQSPRYKIIEKRQSVAFWCNPISGHATLYWYQQILGQGPKLLIQFQNNGVVDDSQLPKDRFSAERLKGVDSTLKIQPAKLEDSAVYLCASSSGQTYEQYFGPGTRLTVT.

This chain links TRBV10-3 with TRBJ2-1; D perhaps matches TRBD2 (6 bases). The CDR3 sequence is 16 residues long. V lost 0 bases, J lost 0 bases, and 9 bases lay in between. Germline assignment: CDR1 ENHRY and CDR2 SYGVKD. DNA for the CDR3: TGTGCCATCAGTGAGTCCGCGGGGAGCTCCTACAATGAGCAGTTCTTC. This translates into CAISESAGSSYNEQFF.

The CDR3 DNA sequence: TGTGCCAGCAGTGGCACTAATAGACAGCAGCCCCAGCATTTT. As protein: CASSGTNRQQPQHF. The rearrangement uses TRBV6-1 and TRBJ1-5; possibly TRBD1 for D (5 bases). Per germline, CDR1 MNHNS and CDR2 SASEGT. This CDR3 region has 14 residues. The V end lost 4 bases, the J end lost 7 bases, and 14 bases lay between the germline ends.

The V call is TRBV4-1, the J call TRBJ1-4, with 7 bases matching TRBD1. Germline CDR1 reads MGHRA; CDR2 reads YSYEKL. V lost 1 base to trimming and J lost 7 bases; unmatched junction nucleotides: 12. This CDR3 is 17 amino acids long. Written as DNA, the CDR3 is TGCGCCAGCAGCCAAGGCGGGACAGTCCAAAGAGGTGAAAAACTGTTTTTT. Translation gives CASSQGGTVQRGEKLFF.

The chain has TRBV7-3 and TRBJ1-1; tentatively, D is TRBD1 (6 bases). This CDR3 region has 18 residues. Germline CDR1 reads SGHTA; CDR2 reads FQGTGA. With 4 bases removed from V and 0 bases from J, the gap between germline ends came to 21 bases. CDR3 residues: CASSSLGVGGWMNTEAFF. The CDR3, as DNA: TGTGCCAGCAGCTCACTAGGGGTTGGGGGCTGGATGAACACTGAAGCTTTCTTT. Based on the CDR3 plus reference TRBV7-3 and TRBJ1-1, the full variable domain is GAGVSQTPSNKVTEKGKYVELRCDPISGHTALYWYRQSLGQGPEFLIYFQGTGAADDSGLPNDRFFAVRPEGSVSTLKIQRTERGDSAVYLCASSSLGVGGWMNTEAFFGQGTRLTVV.